The clone carrying this T cell receptor (beta chain) was counted only a few times. Antigen unknown. HIV-negative, healthy adults without recent acute infections or vaccinations were the donors. These data are taken from a study of shared clonotypes between healthy human individuals. Execution of the assay was at deep level. For every subset, genomic DNA was evenly distributed across several immunoSEQ plates. Using immunoSEQ multiplex PCR, the repertoire was profiled, and TCRdb retains in-frame clones only, with some absent. The table shows approximately 460,000 clones, with around 77% occurring only once. General observations from the study: Clonotype sharing among donors was thought likely to change with sequencing depth.

Germline CDR1 MNHEY, CDR2 SVGAGI. Deletions cut 2 bases from V and 4 bases from J, with 11 bases between. The CDR3 loop spans 14 amino acids. This TCR was recovered from a woman aged 40 to 49 in good health. Some clones in this sample may be carry-over from other donors' samples. The sequencing input was PBMCs. V is TRBV6-5 and J is TRBJ2-5, with D perhaps matching TRBD1 (5 bases). DNA of the CDR3: TGTGCCAGCAGTTACACCAGCAGGGTAGAGACCCAGTACTTC. It codes for CASSYTSRVETQYF.